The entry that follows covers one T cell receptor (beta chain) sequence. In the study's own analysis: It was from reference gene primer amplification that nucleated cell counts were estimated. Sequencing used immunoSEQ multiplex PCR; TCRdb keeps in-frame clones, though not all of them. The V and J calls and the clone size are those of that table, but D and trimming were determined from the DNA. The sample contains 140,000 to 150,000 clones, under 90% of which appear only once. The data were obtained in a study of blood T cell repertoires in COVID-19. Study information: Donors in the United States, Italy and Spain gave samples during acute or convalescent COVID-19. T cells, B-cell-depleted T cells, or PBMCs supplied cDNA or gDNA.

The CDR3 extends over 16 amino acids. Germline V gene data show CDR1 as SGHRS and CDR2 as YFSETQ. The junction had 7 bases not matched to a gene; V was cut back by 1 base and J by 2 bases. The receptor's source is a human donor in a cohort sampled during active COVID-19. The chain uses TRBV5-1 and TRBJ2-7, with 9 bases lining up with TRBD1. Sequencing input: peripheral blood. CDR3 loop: CASSLWGDREPYEQYF. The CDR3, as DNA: TGCGCCAGCAGCTTGTGGGGGGACAGGGAACCCTACGAGCAGTACTTC. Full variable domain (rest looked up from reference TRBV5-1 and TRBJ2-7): KAGVTQTPRYLIKTRGQQVTLSCSPISGHRSVSWYQQTPGQGLQFLFEYFSETQRNKGNFPGRFSGRQFSNSRSEMNVSTLELGDSALYLCASSLWGDREPYEQYFGPGTRLTVT.